This TCR beta chain came from a study of neurological immune-mediated disorders. Germline lookup yields CDR1 SQVTM and CDR2 ANQGSEA. V shed 6 bases, J shed 5 bases, and the junction held 3 bases outside the gene matches. CDR3 size: 13 residues. Described time point: technical triplicate 1. This clonotype was seen ten or more times. In TCRdb, the 5' RACE reads were re-called with MiXCR into one record per CDR3 protein. This table has 30,000 to 40,000 distinct CDR3 sequences, around 10% appearing once. Sequenced material: PBMCs. The rearrangement joins TRBV29-1 to TRBJ2-3, with 12 nucleotides matching TRBD2. This clonotype was sampled from a man aged 55 to 70 with HTLV-1-associated myelopathy (HAM/TSP). The CDR3 region is CSVEGLAGDTQYF. The CDR3 nucleotides read TGCAGCGTCGAGGGACTAGCGGGAGATACGCAGTATTTT.